This T cell receptor beta chain was obtained from a study of blood T cell repertoires in COVID-19 (dated by TCRdb to the early 2020s). For the study in its entirety: Samples covering the acute and convalescent phases of COVID-19 were provided by collaborators in the United States, Italy and Spain. The material from the prospective study consisted of cDNA or gDNA derived from T cells, B-cell-depleted T cells, or PBMCs. Deeply sampled blood TCRbeta repertoires from subjects exposed to, actively infected with, or recovered from COVID-19 were included in the dataset. The repertoires were made available in a free public database intended to serve as a resource for research on the immune response to SARS-CoV-2. Samples were obtained from the ongoing ImmuneRACE study (first 160 participants) and from over a thousand subjects provided by 6 global collaborators. A de-identified subject ID, COVID-19 status, age in years and sex were almost always included in the sample metadata. Where HLA class I and class II types were available, the types were taken from metadata supplied by the sample provider, not from assay-based typing. What the study reported, not specific to this receptor: The amount of clinical and demographic metadata varied by source and participant and was provided uncurated.

The CDR3, from cysteine to phenylalanine, totals 13 residues. CDR3 DNA is the only sequence kept; it has 39 bases, read in frame from the first base. V trim: 3 bases; J trim: 2 bases; unmatched bases: 0. CDR1 and CDR2 (KGHSH, LQKENI) derive from the germline V gene. Each collaborating institution followed its own protocols to collect whole blood in K2EDTA tubes. For TCRbeta analysis, collaborator samples were shipped as frozen whole blood, as isolated PBMCs, or as DNA extracted from either sample type. This clone was seen a few times. This receptor's antigen is unknown. No base quality values were provided; no much bigger clone lies one nucleotide off. The sample carries other DNA sequences with the same CDR3. The immunoSEQ Assay, a bias-controlled multiplex PCR, was used to amplify TCRbeta CDR3 regions from genomic DNA. Regarding the original processing steps: The number of nucleated cells in each sample was estimated by amplification of reference gene primers within the assay. Sequence reads were collapsed and filtered to measure the absolute abundance of every unique TCRbeta CDR3 rearrangement. Productive Simpson clonality was computed per sample as the square root of Simpson's diversity index over productive rearrangements. Not all clones reach the TCRdb copy of this immuneACCESS table, which keeps in-frame sequences only. Checked studies attribute under half of the gap to unresolved V genes and leave the rest unexplained. V and J calls and clone size follow that table, whereas D and trimming were derived from the DNA. The sample data list roughly 250,000 clones, and approximately 79% of these were observed just once. The ten top clones hold approximately 4% of the sample.

The material sequenced was peripheral blood. The sequence derives from a woman in her 40s with active or convalescent COVID-19. The V gene is TRBV18 and the J gene is TRBJ1-2, and 7 bases in between align with TRBD1. The CDR3 is CASSPGQNYGYTF. The nucleotide sequence is given as TGTGCCAGCTCACCGGGACAGAACTATGGCTACACCTTC.